This record covers a single T cell receptor beta chain. Its antigen is unidentified. These data come from a study of graft-versus-host responses after intestinal transplantation. Study details: Each recipient received a multivisceral, liver-intestinal, or isolated intestinal graft. Recipients across the board were started on anti-thymocyte globulin induction, then kept on tacrolimus and steroids for two to three years. Study results and limitations: GvH clones were found in recipient marrow; some appeared first in ileum or blood. When patients had graft-donor T cell macrochimerism, their allografts held high graft-versus-host to host-versus-graft clonal ratios.

The germline V gene has CDR1 MNHEY and CDR2 SMNVEV (reference sequence). The CDR3 runs to 14 residues. Germline trimming cut 7 bases from V and 0 bases from J; bases unmatched to any gene: 5. Here immunoSEQ multiplex PCR was the method, and the copy in TCRdb shows in-frame clones only, minus some. The table has more than 45,000 clones, about 93% seen once. The receptor's source is a human patient who received an intestinal transplant, so some T cells may come from the graft donor. The rearrangement joins TRBV27 to TRBJ2-7; 8 positions match TRBD1. Sequenced here: PBMCs, sampled roughly 120 days after intestinal transplantation. The CDR3 region has the DNA TGTGCCAGCAAACCGGGACAGGACTCCTACGAGCAGTACTTC. Encoded protein: CASKPGQDSYEQYF.